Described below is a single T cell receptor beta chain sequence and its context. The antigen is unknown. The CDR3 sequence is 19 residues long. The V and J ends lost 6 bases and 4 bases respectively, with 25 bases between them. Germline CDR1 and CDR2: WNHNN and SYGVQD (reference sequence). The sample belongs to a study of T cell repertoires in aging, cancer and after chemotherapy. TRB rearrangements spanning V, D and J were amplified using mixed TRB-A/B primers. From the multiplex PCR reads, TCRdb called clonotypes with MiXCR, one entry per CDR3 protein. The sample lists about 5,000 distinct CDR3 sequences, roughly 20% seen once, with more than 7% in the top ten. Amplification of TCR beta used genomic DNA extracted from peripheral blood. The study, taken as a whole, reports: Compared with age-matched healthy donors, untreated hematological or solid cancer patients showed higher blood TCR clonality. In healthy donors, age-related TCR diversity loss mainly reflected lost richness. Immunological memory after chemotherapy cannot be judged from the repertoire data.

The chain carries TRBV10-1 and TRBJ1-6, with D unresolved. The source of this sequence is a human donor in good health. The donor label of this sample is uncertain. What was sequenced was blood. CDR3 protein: CASRLVEGPIPPYNSPLHF. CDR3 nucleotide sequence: TGCGCCAGCAGGCTCGTTGAGGGCCCTATCCCCCCATATAATTCACCCCTCCACTTT.